The clone carrying this T cell receptor beta chain was counted only a few times. Its antigen is still unknown. Over 95% purity was reached by all sorted populations. This entry comes from a study of beta chain features in type 1 diabetes. Study at large: Examination covered around 110 million sorted cells spanning all samples. Whole-study findings and limits: Among patients, naive, central memory and Treg TCRB repertoires appeared more similar than among healthy donors.

Expressed TCRB transcripts were sequenced, since all the RNA that had been isolated was reverse transcribed. Per sample, stem cell-like memory T cell libraries averaged approximately 1 million reads. Only in-frame clones appear in the TCRdb table, and some are missing; sequencing was by immunoSEQ multiplex PCR. The sample consists of under 90,000 clones, about a third of them appearing once. The V end was cut by 0 bases, the J end by 6 bases, with 11 bases between. CDR3 size: 14 residues. Looked up from germline, CDR1 is SGHVS and CDR2 is FQNEAQ. The sequenced material came from stem cell memory CD4+ T cells from blood. The J gene is TRBJ1-1, the V gene TRBV7-8; D is possibly TRBD1 (5 bases). This clonotype was sampled from a woman under 30 in good health. In nucleotides, the CDR3 is TGTGCCAGCAGCTTAGCGGGGGGTAGGGCTGAAGCTTTCTTT. It yields the protein CASSLAGGRAEAFF.